The T cell receptor beta chain described here comes from a study of OX40 agonist ivuxolimab in advanced cancers. Overall study: Head and neck, renal cell, melanoma or hepatocellular carcinoma were the cancers that dose-escalation patients had. Partial responses were recorded for three patients, including one with hepatocellular carcinoma and two with cutaneous melanoma.

With regard to this clone: Its target is not known.

Assay used: immunoSEQ multiplex PCR; TCRdb lists only in-frame clones, some missing. The table lists 60,000 to 90,000 clones, about four fifths of them singletons. Study observations and caveats: Expanded clones tended on average to be more numerous among CD8+ T cells than CD4+.

This CDR3 spans 14 amino acids. The germline V gene has CDR1 SGHRS and CDR2 YFSETQ. With 4 bases clipped from V and 1 base from J, the junction kept 4 bases outside the gene matches. The rearrangement links TRBV5-1 to TRBJ1-2; 7 bases line up with TRBD1. This sample comprised CD4+ or CD8+ T cells sorted from blood, obtained in a trial of the OX40 agonist ivuxolimab. This receptor was obtained from an adult with an advanced solid tumor such as melanoma, head and neck, liver or kidney cancer. The CDR3 DNA reads TGCGCCAGCAGCCAGGGACAGCTTAACTATGGCTACACCTTC. As protein: CASSQGQLNYGYTF.